This is a list of T cell receptor beta chains from one sample in a study of cytomegalovirus exposure and HLA in healthy donors. Profiled with immunoSEQ multiplex PCR; TCRdb holds only in-frame clones, not every one. The repertoire includes roughly 100,000 clones, 75% to 85% of them detected once, and 10% sits in the top ten. The material sequenced was PBMCs. The receptors were sampled from a young woman in good health and CMV-seropositive. Both conserved end residues are part of each CDR3. The D gene is left open where the match is weak. Part of the rows lack a size; the others show once, few, many or a class for expanded clones.

J: TRBJ1-5
D: -
V: TRBV18
size: -
CDR3: CASSPTGNQPQHF
DNA: TGTGCCAGCTCACCCACAGGCAATCAGCCCCAGCATTTT

J: TRBJ2-1
D: -
V: TRBV7-2
size: -
CDR3: CASSPSRSSYNEQFF
DNA: TGTGCCAGCAGCCCAAGCCGGAGCTCCTACAATGAGCAGTTCTTC

J: TRBJ2-3
D: TRBD2
V: TRBV7-3
size: -
CDR3: CASSLTRTSGGFTDTQYF
DNA: TGTGCCAGCAGCTTAACAAGGACTAGCGGGGGCTTCACAGATACGCAGTATTTT

J: TRBJ2-7
D: TRBD2
V: TRBV15
size: -
CDR3: CATSRDPRREGYEQYF
DNA: TGTGCCACCAGCAGAGATCCCCGCAGGGAGGGTTACGAGCAGTACTTC

J: TRBJ2-1
D: TRBD2
V: TRBV19
size: -
CDR3: CASSIAHSGILDEQFF
DNA: TGTGCCAGTAGTATAGCTCATAGCGGGATCCTCGATGAGCAGTTCTTC

J: TRBJ2-2
D: TRBD2
V: TRBV5-1
size: few
CDR3: CASNLAGDTGELFF
DNA: TGCGCCAGCAACCTAGCGGGTGACACCGGGGAGCTGTTTTTT

J: TRBJ1-5
D: TRBD1
V: TRBV18
size: -
CDR3: CASSLGQSYSNQPQHF
DNA: TGTGCCAGCTCTCTGGGACAGTCTTATAGCAATCAGCCCCAGCATTTT

J: TRBJ2-6
D: -
V: TRBV18
size: -
CDR3: CASSPLVTGKANVLTF
DNA: TGTGCCAGCTCACCACTGGTAACAGGGAAGGCCAACGTCCTGACTTTC

J: TRBJ2-1
D: -
V: TRBV29-1
size: -
CDR3: CSVGFGATSYNEQFF
DNA: TGCAGCGTTGGCTTCGGAGCTACCTCTTACAATGAGCAGTTCTTC

J: TRBJ1-1
D: -
V: TRBV21-1
size: -
CDR3: CASSKGGRGETEAFF
DNA: TGTGCCAGCAGCAAAGGGGGCAGGGGTGAAACTGAAGCTTTCTTT

J: TRBJ2-5
D: TRBD2
V: TRBV28
size: -
CDR3: CASRDSLAGARETQYF
DNA: TGTGCCAGCAGGGACTCCCTAGCGGGGGCGAGGGAGACCCAGTACTTC